A selection of T cell receptor beta chains follows, all from one sample in a study of shared clonotypes between healthy human individuals. Data came from immunoSEQ multiplex PCR; TCRdb stores just in-frame clones and leaves some out. In the table there are some 1,600,000 clones, 95% to 99% of which are singletons. The sequenced sample was naive CD4+ T cells sorted from blood. The origin of the receptors is a man aged 25 to 40 in good health. The CDR3 runs from the conserved cysteine through the conserved F or W. Each record gives: J gene, V gene, D gene, CDR3 DNA, CDR3 protein. The D gene is left open where the match is weak.

>TRBJ2-3|TRBV28|.
TGTGCCAGCAGTTTCACAGACCCTAGCACAGATACGCAGTATTTT
CASSFTDPSTDTQYF
>TRBJ2-1|TRBV5-4|.
TGTGCCAGCAGCTTGGTAGCCAATGAGCAGTTCTTC
CASSLVANEQFF
>TRBJ2-7|TRBV6-5|.
TGTGCCAGCCGATTGTCCGGGACCTTGGAGCAGTACTTC
CASRLSGTLEQYF
>TRBJ2-3|TRBV5-1|.
TGCGCCAGCAGCTTGGGCAGGCGCACAGATACGCAGTATTTT
CASSLGRRTDTQYF
>TRBJ1-4|TRBV4-3|.
TGCGCCAGCAGCCAGCGGGGGGCAGATAATGAAAAACTGTTTTTT
CASSQRGADNEKLFF
>TRBJ2-2|TRBV4-3|TRBD2
TGCGCCAGCAGCCAATCACCCCTAGCGGCACTTAACACCGGGGAGCTGTTTTTT
CASSQSPLAALNTGELFF
>TRBJ1-2|TRBV9|TRBD1
TGTGCCAGCAGCGTGGACAGGGCGGATGGTGGCTACACCTTC
CASSVDRADGGYTF
>TRBJ1-1|TRBV6-1|.
TGTGCCAGCAGTAAACAGGGTCGGTACACTGAAGCTTTCTTT
CASSKQGRYTEAFF
>TRBJ1-1|TRBV30|.
TGTGCCTGGAGTGTATCCCGGTCCCCCGGGGGCACTGAAGCTTTCTTT
CAWSVSRSPGGTEAFF
>TRBJ2-5|TRBV7-6|.
TGTGCCAGCAGCCCCCCTGGGGAGACCCAGTACTTC
CASSPPGETQYF
>TRBJ1-2|TRBV28|.
TGTGCAATTCGACTGGAGTATGGCTACACCTTC
CAIRLEYGYTF
>TRBJ2-7|TRBV7-6|TRBD1
TGTGCCAGCAGCCCTCGACAGGGTTTCCGCGAGCAGTACTTC
CASSPRQGFREQYF
>TRBJ1-2|TRBV18|.
TGTGCCAGCTCACCAGGGGGGGAACTGAACTATGGCTACACCTTC
CASSPGGELNYGYTF
>TRBJ1-2|TRBV29-1|TRBD1
TGCAGCGTTGAAATACAGGGGGTCGGCTATGGCTACACCTTC
CSVEIQGVGYGYTF
>TRBJ2-5|TRBV19|TRBD1
TGTGCCAGTAGTATAGGACAGGGGCAAGAGACCCAGTACTTC
CASSIGQGQETQYF
>TRBJ1-2|TRBV27|.
TGTGCCAGCAGTTTAGGTCCAGGTCGGGAGGGCTACACCTTC
CASSLGPGREGYTF
>TRBJ2-5|TRBV11-2|.
TGTGCCAGCAGCTTAAGTCCAAGGAGGGAGACCCAGTACTTC
CASSLSPRRETQYF
>TRBJ2-7|TRBV6-5|.
TGTGCCAGCAGTTACGCAGGGACCTACGAGCAGTACTTC
CASSYAGTYEQYF
>TRBJ2-5|TRBV7-9|.
TGTGCCAGCAGCTTAGCCTCAGGGGGAGGGACCCAGTACTTC
CASSLASGGGTQYF
>TRBJ2-7|TRBV6-1|TRBD1
TGTGCCAGCAGTGGCGACAGGGTCTACGAGCAGTACTTC
CASSGDRVYEQYF
>TRBJ1-4|TRBV5-1|TRBD1
TGCGCCAGCAGCTCACAGGGGGCGGGGGAAAAACTGTTTTTT
CASSSQGAGEKLFF
>TRBJ2-2|TRBV19|.
TGTGCCAGTAGCCCTATAGGGGGAGGCACCGGGGAGCTGTTTTTT
CASSPIGGGTGELFF
>TRBJ2-7|TRBV20-1|.
TGCAGTGCTACCGGGGCCTACGAGCAGTACTTC
CSATGAYEQYF
>TRBJ2-1|TRBV28|.
TGTGCCAGCTCCTACAATGAGCAGTTCTTC
CASSYNEQFF
>TRBJ2-2|TRBV15|TRBD2
TGTGCCACCAGCAGAGGCGGTAGCGGGACTTTGAGAACCGGGGAGCTGTTTTTT
CATSRGGSGTLRTGELFF
>TRBJ2-2|TRBV25-1|TRBD2
TGTGCCAGCAGTCCCAGGACTAGCGGGAGGGCCGGGGAGCTGTTTTTT
CASSPRTSGRAGELFF
>TRBJ2-1|TRBV6-6|.
TGTGCCAGCAGTTCCATCAATGAGCAGTTCTTC
CASSSINEQFF
>TRBJ1-5|TRBV5-1|.
TGCGCCAGCAGCTTCGACCCAAAGAATCAGCCCCAGCATTTT
CASSFDPKNQPQHF
>TRBJ2-7|TRBV11-2|.
TGTGCCAGCGCGGCTCGGGTGTACTACGAGCAGTACTTC
CASAARVYYEQYF
>TRBJ1-2|TRBV18|TRBD1
TGTGCCAGCTCACTAACCGGGACAGGGATGCGGGGCTACACCTTC
CASSLTGTGMRGYTF
>TRBJ2-7|TRBV7-9|.
TGTGCCAGCAGCGACTACGAGCAGTACTTC
CASSDYEQYF
>TRBJ1-5|TRBV19|TRBD1
TGTGCCAGTAGTGGGACAGGGGGAAGTCAGCCCCAGCATTTT
CASSGTGGSQPQHF
>TRBJ2-2|TRBV2|.
TGTGCCAGCAGTGAATCTCGAACCGGGGAGCTGTTTTTT
CASSESRTGELFF
>TRBJ2-7|TRBV14|TRBD1
TGTGCCAGCAGCCAAGACTTGACAAAAGCCGGGACAGGGTTTTGTTTC
CASSQDLTKAGTGFCF
>TRBJ1-1|TRBV9|.
TGTGCCAGCAGCGTAGACTCAGGGAACACTGAAGCTTTCTTT
CASSVDSGNTEAFF
>TRBJ2-3|TRBV7-6|TRBD1
TGTGCCAGCAGCCCAGGACAGGGCACAGATACGCAGTATTTT
CASSPGQGTDTQYF
>TRBJ2-5|TRBV7-3|.
TGTGCCAGCAGCTCCCCCTTCGACGGGAGAGGAGAGACCCAGTACTTC
CASSSPFDGRGETQYF
>TRBJ2-6|TRBV14|TRBD1
TGTGCCAGCAGCCATCGGACAGGCCGGATTTCTGGGGCCAACGTCCTGACTTTC
CASSHRTGRISGANVLTF